What follows are 20 T cell receptor beta chains derived from one specimen sequenced in a study of CD8 T cells in ankylosing spondylitis. In TCRdb, the 5' RACE reads were re-called with MiXCR into one record per CDR3 protein. The sample consists of some 240,000 distinct CDR3 sequences, about 7% of them appearing once. Points from the study as a whole: What seemed typical of ankylosing spondylitis blood was a TCR beta motif built from about eight highly homologous variants.

These receptors are not linked to any known antigen. Sequenced material: blood, either unsorted or a sorted T cell fraction (not recorded which). The origin of the receptors is a male donor with ankylosing spondylitis.

This clonotype has ten or more counts. The V call is TRBV5-5, the J call TRBJ2-3; D unclear. CDR1 SGHKS and CDR2 YYEKEE come from the germline V gene (reference sequence). The V and J ends lost 4 bases and 6 bases respectively, with 12 bases between them. The CDR3 is 13 residues long. The CDR3 nucleotides are TGTGCCAGCAGCAGTGGACCACCGGATACGCAGTATTTT. It translates to CASSSGPPDTQYF.

This clonotype appeared once. The chain links TRBV6-1 to TRBJ1-2, with D uncertain. V lost 4 bases to trimming and J lost 4 bases, with 10 bases between them. This CDR3 is 13 amino acids long. Germline V gives CDR1 MNHNS, CDR2 SASEGT. This CDR3 reads CASSVTVFYGYTF. CDR3 DNA sequence: TGTGCCAGCAGTGTGACGGTGTTCTATGGCTACACCTTC.

This clonotype was found many times. The V gene is TRBV28, the J gene TRBJ2-5; no clear D. Germline V gene lookup returns CDR1 MDHEN and CDR2 SYDVKM. Trimming left V 1 base short and J 5 bases short, with 2 bases between. There are 11 residues in the CDR3. The CDR3 protein is CASSLYETQYF. CDR3 in DNA: TGTGCCAGCAGTTTATACGAGACCCAGTACTTC.

This clonotype was seen a few times. The V call is TRBV5-8, the J call TRBJ2-3; 7 bases match TRBD1. The V segment lost 0 bases and the J segment 2 bases; nucleotides outside the gene matches: 6. Germline CDR1 and CDR2: SGHTS and YDEGEE. The CDR3 runs to 16 residues. The CDR3 region is CASSLDRGLPTDTQYF. The CDR3 coding sequence is TGTGCCAGCAGCTTGGACAGGGGCCTCCCCACAGATACGCAGTATTTT.

This clonotype showed up many times. The chain recombines TRBV6-5 with TRBJ2-2, with D hard to call. CDR1 and CDR2 (germline): MNHEY, SVGAGI. The CDR3 is 13 residues long. V was cut by 0 bases and J by 4 bases, with 3 bases left in between. The CDR3: CASSYSVTGELFF. CDR3 sequence (DNA): TGTGCCAGCAGTTACTCCGTCACCGGGGAGCTGTTTTTT.

This clonotype was found many times. CDR3 DNA: TGTGCCAGCAGTTTAACAGGGTTAGATACGCAGTATTTT. This codes for CASSLTGLDTQYF. The chain has TRBV28 and TRBJ2-3, with D possibly TRBD1 on 6 matching bases. V gave up 2 bases and J gave up 5 bases, with 8 bases separating them. Germline V gene data show CDR1 as MDHEN and CDR2 as SYDVKM. The CDR3 runs 13 residues.

This clonotype has ten or more counts. The chain has TRBV6-6 and TRBJ2-7, with D unclear. This CDR3 is built from 13 residues. Germline V gene sequence: CDR1 MNHNY, CDR2 SVGAGI (reference sequence). The germline V and J ends were trimmed by 2 bases and 7 bases, with 12 bases remaining between them. In DNA, the CDR3 is TGTGCCAGCAGTTACATACTTCAAGGGGAGCAGTACTTC. Translating gives CASSYILQGEQYF.

In the case of this clonotype: A much larger clonotype is one base distant, so this may be a read error. J is TRBJ2-7 and V is TRBV29-1; either TRBD1 or TRBD2 may supply D (5 bases each). V was trimmed by 8 bases and J by 3 bases, leaving 17 bases between them. This CDR3 is 13 amino acids long. Germline V gene sequence: CDR1 SQVTM, CDR2 ANQGSEA. The CDR3, as DNA: TGCAGCCTAATCAGGGTTGAGGGCTACGAGCAGTACTTC. Amino acids: CSLIRVEGYEQYF.

This clonotype was picked up many times. CDR3 amino acids: CASRGPGLDNEQFF. The CDR3 DNA sequence: TGTGCCAGCAGAGGACCGGGACTAGACAATGAGCAGTTCTTC. The rearrangement links TRBV27 to TRBJ2-1, with 8 bases identical to TRBD2. The CDR3 is 14 residues long. Trimming took 6 bases from V and 5 from J; bases not matched to a gene: 6. Germline CDR1 MNHEY, CDR2 SMNVEV (reference sequence).

There are a few counts of this clonotype. The chain joins TRBV20-1 to TRBJ1-2, with 8 bases matching TRBD1. This CDR3 contains 15 residues. CDR1 DFQATT and CDR2 SNEGSKA come from the germline V gene (reference sequence). V lost 6 bases, J lost 2 bases, and 11 bases stayed unmatched. DNA of the CDR3: TGCAGTGCCGAGACGGACAGGGACTTAAACTATGGCTACACCTTC. As protein: CSAETDRDLNYGYTF.

This clonotype was found many times. The CDR3: CASSLRLTSGKSYEQYF. CDR3 DNA sequence: TGTGCCAGCAGCCTAAGACTTACTAGCGGGAAATCCTACGAGCAGTACTTC. The chain uses TRBV4-2 and TRBJ2-7, with TRBD2 matching 10 bases. V was clipped by 4 bases and J by 1 base; unmatched bases: 10. The CDR3 length is 17 residues. CDR1 is LGHNA, CDR2 YNFKEQ, per germline.

The sample holds many counts of this clonotype. J is TRBJ2-7 and V is TRBV25-1, with unresolved D. The CDR3 sequence is 14 residues long. The V gene's germline CDR1 is MGHDK and CDR2 SYGVNS. Trimming removed 6 bases from V and 2 bases from J, with 14 bases in between. Here the CDR3 reads CASSPPGFPYEQYF. The CDR3 DNA follows: TGTGCCAGCAGCCCTCCGGGCTTCCCCTACGAGCAGTACTTC.

This clonotype came up many times. This chain joins TRBV24-1 and TRBJ2-3; no reliable D call. Germline CDR1 and CDR2: KGHDR and SFDVKD. Trimming pared 1 base from V and 4 bases from J, leaving 5 bases between. CDR3 length: 13 residues. CDR3 coding DNA: TGTGCCACCAGTGATTTACGCGCAGATACGCAGTATTTT. Its translation: CATSDLRADTQYF.

This clonotype appeared many times. The rearrangement links TRBV20-1 to TRBJ2-5; D might be TRBD2 (5 bases). The CDR3 length is 13 residues. Trimming took 6 bases from V and 10 from J, leaving 21 bases between them. The germline V gene has CDR1 DFQATT and CDR2 SNEGSKA (reference sequence). The CDR3 DNA reads as TGCAGTGCCCCACGGACTCGAATTTTGGACCAGTACTTC. Its protein product is CSAPRTRILDQYF.

This clonotype occurred many times. This chain connects TRBV7-9 to TRBJ2-5; the match to TRBD1 covers 8 bases. Trimming removed 4 bases from V and 4 bases from J; junction bases left unmatched: 5. CDR1 and CDR2 from the germline V gene are SEHNR and FQNEAQ (reference sequence). This CDR3 spans 14 amino acids. CDR3 sequence: CASSYSGTGETQYF. CDR3 in DNA: TGTGCCAGCAGCTACTCCGGGACAGGAGAGACCCAGTACTTC.

The chain uses TRBV28 and TRBJ1-4; no definite D call. Germline V lookup: CDR1 MDHEN, CDR2 SYDVKM. Trimming removed 1 base from V and 8 bases from J, with 8 bases in between. The CDR3 contains 13 residues. The CDR3 is CASSLSRPEKLFF. The DNA of the CDR3 is TGTGCCAGCAGTTTATCCCGACCCGAAAAACTGTTTTTT.

This clonotype was picked up many times. The chain couples TRBV4-3 to TRBJ2-3; 9 nucleotides match TRBD2. Per the germline V gene, CDR1 is LGHNA and CDR2 is YSLEER. V gave up 4 bases and J gave up 1 base; unmatched junction bases: 3. The length of the CDR3 is 15 residues. This chain's CDR3 is CASSPLAGGTDTQYF. In nucleotides, the CDR3 is TGCGCCAGCAGCCCCTTAGCGGGAGGCACAGATACGCAGTATTTT.

The table lists this clonotype with a count of one. A much larger clone lies one base from this, so it may be a read error. The final CDR3 position lacks the conserved phenylalanine or tryptophan, pointing to a likely read error. The chain links TRBV6-5 to TRBJ2-5, with D possibly called TRBD1 or TRBD2 (6 bases each). V shed 4 bases and J shed 5 bases, with 11 bases lying between them. The CDR3 is 13 residues long. Germline assignment: CDR1 MNHEY and CDR2 SVGAGI. CDR3 region: CASSLGGWETQYL. The CDR3 DNA is TGTGCCAGCAGTTTGGGGGGCTGGGAGACCCAGTACCTC.

This clonotype was counted many times. The genes are TRBV13 and TRBJ2-7; D ambiguous. The CDR3 is made up of 13 amino acids. The V gene's germline CDR1 is PRHDT and CDR2 FYEKMQ (reference sequence). V was clipped by 1 base and J by 5 bases, with 9 bases between them. The CDR3 protein is CASSLAASHEQYF. In DNA, the CDR3 is TGTGCCAGCAGCTTAGCGGCTTCCCACGAGCAGTACTTC.

This clonotype has a count of ten or more. The genes are TRBV4-1 and TRBJ2-7, with 11 positions matching TRBD2. The CDR3 contains 15 residues. V dropped 2 bases and J dropped 2; count of bases not matched to a gene: 2. Per the germline V gene, CDR1 is MGHRA and CDR2 is YSYEKL. CDR3 nucleotides: TGCGCCAGCAGCCAAAGACTAGCGGGAACCTACGAGCAGTACTTC. It translates to CASSQRLAGTYEQYF.